This passage covers 24 T cell receptor beta chains from one sample sequenced in a study of blood T cell repertoires in COVID-19. TCRdb's copy holds only in-frame clones and misses some; the assay was immunoSEQ multiplex PCR. The table shows 200,000 to 250,000 clones, with 82% occurring only once. Sequenced: PBMCs or T cells enriched from blood (not recorded which). These receptors were obtained from a woman in her fifties or sixties who had recovered from COVID-19.

This sequence joins TRBV27 and TRBJ1-2; D uncertain. CDR3 length: 14 residues. Trimming left V 4 bases short and J 8 bases short, with 17 bases between. Looked up from germline, CDR1 is MNHEY and CDR2 is SMNVEV (reference sequence). The CDR3 loop reads CASSSSLAVNGYTF. The DNA of the CDR3 is TGTGCCAGCAGTTCCTCCCTGGCCGTGAACGGCTACACCTTC.

The genes are TRBV24-1 and TRBJ2-1; TRBD1 matches 8 bases. V was clipped by 3 bases and J by 5 bases; unmatched bases: 8. Looked up from germline, CDR1 is KGHDR and CDR2 is SFDVKD. There are 16 residues in the CDR3. The CDR3 nucleotides read TGTGCCACCAGTGATCCTAGGACAGGGCTGGACAATGAGCAGTTCTTC. It yields the protein CATSDPRTGLDNEQFF.

The rearrangement links TRBV5-4 to TRBJ2-1, with a possible D match to TRBD1 (6 bases). CDR1 and CDR2 (germline): SGHNT, YYREEE (reference sequence). The V gene lost 6 bases and the J gene lost 5 bases, with 15 bases spanning the gap. The length of the CDR3 is 14 residues. CDR3 DNA: TGTGCCAGCATACAGGACAGACTTAACAATGAGCAGTTCTTC. The encoded protein is CASIQDRLNNEQFF.

V gene TRBV19 combines with J gene TRBJ1-5; 9 nucleotides agree with TRBD1. The CDR3 totals 14 residues. V shed 5 bases, J shed 5 bases, and the junction held 4 bases outside the gene matches. Germline V gene data show CDR1 as LNHDA and CDR2 as SQIVND (reference sequence). The CDR3 bases are TGTGCCAGTAGTCTAGGGACAGGGTATCAGCCCCAGCATTTT. Its translation: CASSLGTGYQPQHF.

The rearrangement joins TRBV29-1 to TRBJ2-2; TRBD2 aligns across 10 bases. In germline, CDR1 is SQVTM, CDR2 ANQGSEA. This CDR3 region has 16 residues. Trimming removed 4 bases from V and 1 base from J; junction bases left unmatched: 6. The CDR3 DNA sequence: TGCAGCGTTGGACCGATAGCGGGGGGGAACACCGGGGAGCTGTTTTTT. Its translation is CSVGPIAGGNTGELFF.

The V and J genes are TRBV2 and TRBJ1-3; no firm D call. V was shortened by 4 bases and J by 2 bases, with 6 bases between the two germline ends. The CDR3 extends over 13 amino acids. Per germline, CDR1 SNHLY and CDR2 FYNNEI. The CDR3 DNA reads as TGTGCCAGCAGTGGCGTCACTGGAAACACCATATATTTT. This encodes CASSGVTGNTIYF.

The chain joins TRBV19 to TRBJ1-1, with a tentative D call TRBD1 (6 bases). CDR1 LNHDA and CDR2 SQIVND come from the germline V gene (reference sequence). V shed 6 bases and J shed 1 base, with 12 bases lying between them. This CDR3 is 14 amino acids long. CDR3: CASSEQGQNTEAFF. As DNA, the CDR3 is TGTGCCAGTAGCGAACAGGGCCAGAACACTGAAGCTTTCTTT.

This chain joins TRBV14 and TRBJ2-5, with 13 bases that match TRBD2. V was clipped by 1 base and J by 6 bases; unmatched bases: 5. Germline V gene data show CDR1 as SGHDN and CDR2 as FVKESK. The CDR3 loop spans 16 amino acids. For the CDR3, the DNA is TGTGCCAGCAGCCAAGTACTAGCGGGGGGGACAAAGACCCAGTACTTC. Translated, it gives CASSQVLAGGTKTQYF.

This clone is a singleton in its sample. The genes are TRBV19 and TRBJ2-3; tentatively, D is TRBD1 (6 bases). V lost 1 base and J lost 5, with 13 bases in between. CDR3 length: 15 amino acids. The germline gives CDR1 LNHDA, CDR2 SQIVND (reference sequence). The CDR3 sequence: CASSIVTGIGDTQYF. CDR3 sequence (DNA): TGTGCCAGTAGTATAGTTACAGGGATCGGAGATACGCAGTATTTT.

This chain connects TRBV9 to TRBJ2-3; D uncertain. Trimming took off 4 bases at V and 6 bases at J, with 6 bases between the two ends. CDR1 and CDR2 (germline): SGDLS, YYNGEE. CDR3 size: 11 residues. DNA for the CDR3: TGTGCCAGCAGCCCCCAGGATACGCAGTATTTT. Translating gives CASSPQDTQYF.

The V gene is TRBV5-1, the J gene TRBJ1-4, with 8 bases aligning to TRBD1. The V segment lost 4 bases and the J segment 7 bases; nucleotides outside the gene matches: 9. Looked up from germline, CDR1 is SGHRS and CDR2 is YFSETQ. The CDR3 has 15 amino acids. DNA of the CDR3: TGCGCCAGCAGCGGAAATCAGGGGGCATTTGAAAAACTGTTTTTT. This sequence encodes CASSGNQGAFEKLFF.

The chain recombines TRBV5-1 with TRBJ1-2, with D tentatively TRBD1 (5 bases). CDR1 and CDR2 from the germline V gene are SGHRS and YFSETQ. V was cut by 7 bases and J by 8 bases, with 15 bases left in between. This CDR3 comprises 12 residues. CDR3 protein: CASRAGNLGYTF. Written as DNA, the CDR3 is TGCGCCAGCCGGGCAGGGAATTTAGGCTACACCTTC.

This clone was detected only once. CDR3 sequence: CATMGRWWTDMNTEAFF. For the CDR3, the DNA is TGTGCCACCATGGGCCGTTGGTGGACAGACATGAACACTGAAGCTTTCTTT. The rearrangement links TRBV24-1 to TRBJ1-1, with D possibly being TRBD1 (6 bases). The CDR3 is 17 residues long. Germline-derived CDR1 and CDR2 are KGHDR and SFDVKD. V was clipped by 8 bases and J by 0 bases, with 21 bases between them.

The chain combines TRBV23-1 with TRBJ2-7; D unresolved. TRBV23-1 is designated an ORF whose function remains uncertain. The CDR3 contains 12 residues. Trimming removed 2 bases from V and 1 base from J, with 3 bases in between. The CDR3 sequence: CASSQPSYEQYF. The CDR3 nucleotides are TGCGCCAGCAGTCAACCGTCCTACGAGCAGTACTTC.

The chain combines TRBV5-1 with TRBJ2-2; TRBD2 matches 8 bases. The CDR3 sequence is 15 residues long. Germline trimming cut 4 bases from V and 0 bases from J; bases unmatched to any gene: 2. Germline CDR1 reads SGHRS; CDR2 reads YFSETQ. In DNA, the CDR3 is TGCGCCAGCAGCCGGCGGGGGGCGAACACCGGGGAGCTGTTTTTT. Protein: CASSRRGANTGELFF.

The chain employs TRBV19 and TRBJ2-7; D perhaps matches TRBD1 (6 bases). V shed 5 bases and J shed 0 bases, with 14 bases lying between them. This CDR3 has 15 amino acids. Germline values: CDR1 LNHDA, CDR2 SQIVND (reference sequence). The CDR3 bases are TGTGCCAGTAGTCTCATTCGGGACAACTCCTACGAGCAGTACTTC. Its protein is CASSLIRDNSYEQYF.

The J gene is TRBJ2-2, the V gene TRBV10-3; possible D gene TRBD1, 6 bases. Trimming stripped 2 bases from V and 1 base from J, with 8 bases between. Per the germline V gene, CDR1 is ENHRY and CDR2 is SYGVKD. The CDR3 length is 15 residues. CDR3 protein: CAISEPTGNTGELFF. The CDR3 nucleotides read TGTGCCATCAGTGAGCCGACAGGGAACACCGGGGAGCTGTTTTTT.

The rearrangement joins TRBV10-3 to TRBJ2-1; TRBD2 matches 7 bases. Germline V CDR1 and CDR2: ENHRY, SYGVKD. The CDR3 is 15 residues long. V was clipped by 2 bases and J by 6 bases; unmatched bases: 7. CDR3: CAISEAQRGGNEQFF. The CDR3 DNA reads TGTGCCATCAGTGAGGCCCAGCGGGGAGGCAATGAGCAGTTCTTC.

The rearrangement joins TRBV18 to TRBJ2-7; the D is unclear. This CDR3 is 14 amino acids long. The V end was cut by 0 bases, the J end by 0 bases, with 6 bases between. Germline lookup yields CDR1 KGHSH and CDR2 LQKENI. Written as DNA, the CDR3 is TGTGCCAGCTCACCACCGGGCCCCTCCTACGAGCAGTACTTC. This gives the protein CASSPPGPSYEQYF.

The chain links TRBV7-2 to TRBJ2-7, with 9 positions matching TRBD2. The V and J ends lost 5 bases and 2 bases, in that order; junction bases with no gene match: 10. The length of the CDR3 is 16 residues. Germline lookup yields CDR1 SGHTA and CDR2 FQGNSA. The CDR3 DNA sequence: TGTGCCAGCAGCCCAGGGACTAGCCGGGTCCCCTACGAGCAGTACTTC. This translates into CASSPGTSRVPYEQYF.

V gene TRBV27 combines with J gene TRBJ1-3, with 9 bases fitting TRBD1. With V trimmed by 5 bases and J by 8 bases, 10 bases remained unmatched. Germline V lookup: CDR1 MNHEY, CDR2 SMNVEV (reference sequence). The CDR3 loop spans 15 amino acids. The CDR3 region has the DNA TGTGCCAGCAGTCCTTACTGGGACAGGGTATACACCATATATTTT. Translation gives CASSPYWDRVYTIYF.

This chain connects TRBV18 to TRBJ1-3; D gene unclear. CDR1 is KGHSH, CDR2 LQKENI, per germline. V dropped 2 bases and J dropped 0 bases, with 11 bases sitting between them. The CDR3 runs 16 residues. The CDR3 region is CASSPNNGDSGNTIYF. The CDR3 nucleotides read TGTGCCAGCTCACCAAATAACGGAGACTCTGGAAACACCATATATTTT.

This clone showed up just once. The V call is TRBV7-2, the J call TRBJ2-3; D is possibly TRBD2 (6 bases). The ends were cut back, 4 bases at V and 4 bases at J, with 18 bases in the middle. The germline V gene encodes CDR1 SGHTA and CDR2 FQGNSA. The CDR3 extends over 16 amino acids. This CDR3 reads CASSSGWQAGPDTQYF. The DNA for the CDR3 is TGTGCCAGCAGCTCCGGGTGGCAGGCGGGGCCAGATACGCAGTATTTT.

The rearrangement uses TRBV7-9 and TRBJ1-1; TRBD1 matches at 8 bases. The CDR3 is 15 residues long. Trimming removed 5 bases from V and 5 bases from J; junction bases left unmatched: 10. Per germline, CDR1 SEHNR and CDR2 FQNEAQ (reference sequence). In DNA, the CDR3 is TGTGCCAGCAGCCGTCAGGGGGCTCAAGGGACTGAAGCTTTCTTT. Its protein is CASSRQGAQGTEAFF.